Presented here are 20 T cell receptor beta chains from one specimen sequenced in a study of shared clonotypes between healthy human individuals. Libraries were prepared by immunoSEQ multiplex PCR; TCRdb keeps only in-frame clonotypes and omits some of them. Among more than 2 million clones listed, roughly 94% were seen once. Source material: naive CD4+ T cells sorted from blood. Subset denoted: CD45RA+ positively selected. These receptors were collected from a man aged 18 to 29 in good health.

The chain employs TRBV7-9 and TRBJ2-2; possible D gene TRBD1, 7 bases. The CDR3 sequence is 16 residues long. V lost 8 bases and J lost 5, with 21 bases in between. Germline loops: CDR1 SEHNR, CDR2 FQNEAQ (reference sequence). The CDR3 DNA reads as TGTGCCAGCTTTCTCCTCCAGGGGGGACCGACCGGGGAGCTGTTTTTT. Protein sequence: CASFLLQGGPTGELFF.

The chain links TRBV15 to TRBJ1-2; D is perhaps TRBD1 (6 bases). The CDR3 extends over 14 amino acids. Looked up from germline, CDR1 is LNHNV and CDR2 is YYDKDF (reference sequence). The V gene lost 5 bases and the J gene lost 0 bases, with 10 bases spanning the gap. CDR3 in DNA: TGTGCCACCAGCCCCGGGGGGCCTAACTATGGCTACACCTTC. Encoded protein: CATSPGGPNYGYTF.

V gene TRBV7-9 combines with J gene TRBJ1-4; 8 nucleotides align to TRBD1. The length of the CDR3 is 16 residues. V shed 3 bases and J 5 bases; nucleotides not matched to a gene: 8. CDR1 is SEHNR and CDR2 is FQNEAQ in the germline V gene (reference sequence). DNA of the CDR3: TGTGCCAGCAGCTTCCAGGGGGCTAATGTAAATGAAAAACTGTTTTTT. This gives the protein CASSFQGANVNEKLFF.

On this clone: Other DNA sequences in the same sample also yield this CDR3. The J gene is TRBJ2-5, the V gene TRBV5-4; 13 nucleotides agree with TRBD2. The V gene end was trimmed by 2 bases and the J gene end by 5 bases; junction bases not matched to a gene: 3. CDR3 length equals 15 residues. Germline assignment: CDR1 SGHNT and CDR2 YYREEE (reference sequence). CDR3 coding DNA: TGTGCCAGCAGCTTACTAGCGGGGGGGCGTGAGACCCAGTACTTC. It translates to CASSLLAGGRETQYF.

This chain connects TRBV7-8 to TRBJ2-5; 8 bases agree with TRBD1. Germline trimming cut 4 bases from V and 2 bases from J; bases unmatched to any gene: 3. The CDR3 spans 14 residues. Germline V gives CDR1 SGHVS, CDR2 FQNEAQ. The CDR3 bases are TGTGCCAGCAGCTCCGGACAGGGACAAGAGACCCAGTACTTC. It translates to CASSSGQGQETQYF. The whole variable domain, remainder taken from reference TRBV7-8 and TRBJ2-5, is GAGVSQSPRYKVAKRGQDVALRCDPISGHVSLFWYQQALGQGPEFLTYFQNEAQLDKSGLPSDRFFAERPEGSVSTLKIQRTQQEDSAVYLCASSSGQGQETQYFGPGTRLLVL.

CDR3 amino acids: CAWRGGGYTGELFF. The CDR3 coding sequence is TGTGCCTGGAGGGGAGGGGGCTACACCGGGGAGCTGTTTTTT. The chain joins TRBV30 to TRBJ2-2, with D perhaps given as TRBD1 or TRBD2 (7 bases each). This CDR3 spans 14 amino acids. Looked up from germline, CDR1 is GTSNPN and CDR2 is SVGIG (reference sequence). V lost 3 bases and J 3 bases, leaving 11 bases between the germline ends.

The chain carries TRBV5-1 and TRBJ1-2; 7 bases are a match to TRBD1. The CDR3 extends over 16 amino acids. Germline V gene lookup returns CDR1 SGHRS and CDR2 YFSETQ. The V segment lost 4 bases and the J segment 0 bases; nucleotides outside the gene matches: 9. The CDR3 sequence: CASSLGTATSNYGYTF. The CDR3 nucleotides are TGCGCCAGCAGCCTCGGGACAGCGACTTCTAACTATGGCTACACCTTC. Combining the CDR3 with reference TRBV5-1 and TRBJ1-2 gives the whole variable domain KAGVTQTPRYLIKTRGQQVTLSCSPISGHRSVSWYQQTPGQGLQFLFEYFSETQRNKGNFPGRFSGRQFSNSRSEMNVSTLELGDSALYLCASSLGTATSNYGYTFGSGTRLTVV.

This clone was detected once. The CDR3 here is CASSLAGTAHWETQYF. Written as DNA, the CDR3 is TGTGCCAGCAGCTTAGCGGGGACAGCCCATTGGGAGACCCAGTACTTC. The chain joins TRBV7-9 to TRBJ2-5; 7 bases agree with TRBD1. The V and J ends lost 0 bases and 5 bases, in that order; junction bases with no gene match: 9. Germline CDR1 SEHNR, CDR2 FQNEAQ (reference sequence). This CDR3 comprises 16 residues.

In regard to this clone: Other nucleotide sequences from this sample produce the same CDR3. The CDR3, as DNA: TGTGCCAGCAGACCGGGCGGCAACTATGGCTACACCTTC. Protein product: CASRPGGNYGYTF. The gene calls are TRBV28 and TRBJ1-2; no firm D call. Per germline, CDR1 MDHEN and CDR2 SYDVKM. Trimming cost V 6 bases and J 2 bases, with 10 bases left between them. The CDR3 covers 13 residues.

This clone was found a few times. The chain combines TRBV5-4 with TRBJ1-2; D gene unclear. Deletions cut 0 bases from V and 8 bases from J, with 11 bases between. This CDR3 region has 13 residues. Germline V gene data show CDR1 as SGHNT and CDR2 as YYREEE (reference sequence). The CDR3 DNA reads TGTGCCAGCAGCTTGGTCCTAACTCGAGGCTACACCTTC. It is translated as CASSLVLTRGYTF.

The chain combines TRBV5-5 with TRBJ2-5, with 7 bases aligning to TRBD2. TRBJ2-7 explains the end of the DNA better; the J call may be wrong. The germline V gene has CDR1 SGHKS and CDR2 YYEKEE (reference sequence). The CDR3 has 18 amino acids. CDR3 protein: CASSLGLWGLPSSYEQYF. The CDR3 coding sequence is TGTGCCAGCAGCTTAGGGCTCTGGGGACTACCGAGCTCCTACGAGCAGTACTTC.

The V gene is TRBV11-2, the J gene TRBJ2-7; 8 positions match TRBD1. In germline, CDR1 is SGHAT, CDR2 FQNNGV. Germline trimming cut 1 base from V and 3 bases from J; bases unmatched to any gene: 8. CDR3 length equals 16 residues. CDR3 DNA sequence: TGTGCCAGCAGCTTAGGCCCTTCTACAGGGGGCTACGAGCAGTACTTC. This sequence encodes CASSLGPSTGGYEQYF.

The V and J genes are TRBV11-2 and TRBJ1-6, with TRBD1 identical over 7 bases. The trim removed 5 bases at V and 0 bases at J, leaving 7 bases unmatched. The CDR3 extends over 17 amino acids. CDR1 and CDR2 (germline): SGHAT, FQNNGV. The CDR3 loop is CASSTDRVSSYNSPLHF. The CDR3 nucleotides are TGTGCCAGCAGCACTGACAGGGTGAGCTCCTATAATTCACCCCTCCACTTT.

Of note for this clone: Other DNA sequences of this sample code for an identical CDR3. The V gene is TRBV2, the J gene TRBJ2-7, with D possibly matching TRBD2 (5 bases). From germline, CDR1 is SNHLY and CDR2 FYNNEI. The V and J ends lost 5 bases and 3 bases respectively, with 8 bases between them. The CDR3 covers 12 residues. Here the CDR3 reads CASSTSGYEQYF. In DNA, the CDR3 is TGTGCCAGCAGTACCAGCGGCTACGAGCAGTACTTC.

The rearrangement links TRBV30 to TRBJ1-5, with no clear D. Looked up from germline, CDR1 is GTSNPN and CDR2 is SVGIG (reference sequence). The CDR3 is 12 residues long. V lost 2 bases, J lost 6 bases, and 8 bases lay in between. The DNA for the CDR3 is TGTGCCTGGAGTCACTCCGCTCAGCCCCAGCATTTT. This translates into CAWSHSAQPQHF.

Concerning this clone: The sample has other DNA sequences that encode this CDR3 too. V is TRBV5-1 and J is TRBJ2-5; D uncertain. The V end lost 0 bases, the J end lost 5 bases, and 11 bases lay between the germline ends. Germline V lookup: CDR1 SGHRS, CDR2 YFSETQ. The CDR3 length is 14 residues. The CDR3 here is CASSLGQPGETQYF. The CDR3 DNA reads TGCGCCAGCAGCTTGGGGCAGCCTGGGGAGACCCAGTACTTC.

The chain employs TRBV30 and TRBJ2-3; unclear D gene. The V gene lost 3 bases and the J gene lost 6 bases, with 10 bases spanning the gap. The CDR3 contains 12 residues. Germline V gene sequence: CDR1 GTSNPN, CDR2 SVGIG (reference sequence). CDR3 residues: CAWRGSQDTQYF. The CDR3 region has the DNA TGTGCCTGGAGGGGGTCCCAGGATACGCAGTATTTT.

The rearrangement links TRBV27 to TRBJ1-2; 9 bases map to TRBD1. Looked up from germline, CDR1 is MNHEY and CDR2 is SMNVEV (reference sequence). After removal of 4 bases from V and 6 bases from J, the junction contained 12 bases not matched to a gene. The CDR3 is made up of 16 amino acids. For the CDR3, the DNA is TGTGCCAGCAGTTCCTACCGACAGGGGGGAAAGGATGGCTACACCTTC. Amino acids: CASSSYRQGGKDGYTF.

This clone was seen a single time. This chain joins TRBV30 and TRBJ2-7, with D unclear. CDR1 is GTSNPN and CDR2 is SVGIG in the germline V gene (reference sequence). The length of the CDR3 is 12 residues. The V end lost 2 bases, the J end lost 0 bases, and 5 bases lay between the germline ends. The CDR3 spells CAWSISSYEQYF. The CDR3 DNA sequence: TGTGCCTGGAGTATAAGCTCCTACGAGCAGTACTTC.

The V call is TRBV18, the J call TRBJ2-5, with 11 bases matching TRBD2. Looked up from germline, CDR1 is KGHSH and CDR2 is LQKENI. The CDR3 is 15 amino acids. The trim removed 5 bases at V and 3 bases at J, leaving 5 bases unmatched. DNA for the CDR3: TGTGCCAGCTCAACCGGGACTAGCGGAGAAGAGACCCAGTACTTC. Translation: CASSTGTSGEETQYF.